The sequence of this T cell receptor beta chain was determined in a study of molecular identifiers for immune sequencing clone quantification. Across the whole study: Across replicate runs, RNA obtained from approximately 20,000 or 100,000 naive CD8 cells was divided into five, with four undergoing sequencing.

TCRdb independently ran MiXCR on the PCR reads; one entry per CDR3 protein. The sample consists of about 640,000 distinct CDR3 sequences, around 20% of them appearing once. This clonotype was counted at least ten times. The sample taken for sequencing was naive CD8+ T cells from blood, with Jurkat cell RNA spiked in. Specified subset: FACS-sorted CD8+CD4-CCR7+CD45RA+ naive T cells. This receptor was obtained from a human donor in good health. Some libraries in this study had Jurkat cell RNA spiked in.

CDR3 nucleotides: TGCAGCGTTATACAGCACACCGGGGAGCTGTTTTTT. Translating it yields CSVIQHTGELFF. The V gene is TRBV29-1, the J gene TRBJ2-2; D remains unclear. Trimming took off 5 bases at V and 3 bases at J, with 7 bases between the two ends. Per germline, CDR1 SQVTM and CDR2 ANQGSEA. The CDR3 covers 12 residues.